This T cell receptor (beta chain) was found in a study of control samples from healthy donors and cancer patients. Trimming cost V 4 bases and J 5 bases, with 5 bases left between them. The CDR3 runs to 12 residues. Germline V gene data show CDR1 as KGHDR and CDR2 as SFDVKD. Sequenced by immunoSEQ multiplex PCR; TCRdb stores in-frame clones only, minus some. The data show approximately 170,000 clones, about 91% seen once. The chain couples TRBV24-1 to TRBJ2-1, with no clear D. This clonotype originated in a woman aged 25 to 39 in good health. Specimen: blood. The chain's CDR3 is CATSEIDNEQFF. CDR3 bases: TGTGCCACCAGTGAGATAGACAATGAGCAGTTCTTC.